This is a list of T cell receptor beta chains from one sample in a study of blood T cell repertoires in COVID-19. The assay was immunoSEQ multiplex PCR, and TCRdb's table has in-frame clones only and misses some. Among 110,000 to 150,000 clones listed, around 82% were seen once. The sample consisted of peripheral blood. These receptors were taken from a man in his sixties with acute or convalescent COVID-19. Both conserved end residues are part of each CDR3. Each record gives: CDR3 length, J gene, V gene, clone size, D gene, CDR3 protein, CDR3 DNA. D genes are given only for firm matches. Rows give clone size only sometimes, using once, few, many, or a class for an expanded clone.

12 TRBJ1-1 TRBV10-3 medium-sized TRBD1 CATGQGNTEAFF TGTGCCACCGGACAGGGGAACACTGAAGCTTTCTTT
15 TRBJ2-1 TRBV21-1 NA NA CASLGTSGRADEQFF TGTGCCAGCCTCGGGACTAGCGGGAGGGCCGATGAGCAGTTCTTC
16 TRBJ1-5 TRBV6-2/TRBV6-3 NA TRBD1 CASSPVQGARNQPQHF TGTGCCAGCAGTCCCGTACAGGGGGCGCGAAATCAGCCCCAGCATTTT
16 TRBJ2-7 TRBV28 NA NA CASSSREGYSSYEQYF TGTGCCAGCAGTTCGAGAGAGGGTTATAGCTCCTACGAGCAGTACTTC
15 TRBJ2-1 TRBV3-1/TRBV3-2 NA TRBD2 CASSQGLAEYNEQFF TGTGCCAGCAGCCAGGGACTAGCGGAGTACAATGAGCAGTTCTTC
12 TRBJ2-7 TRBV6-5 NA NA CASQRLASEQYF TGTGCCAGCCAGCGGCTAGCGAGCGAGCAGTACTTC
14 TRBJ2-2 TRBV29-1 NA NA CSVEGAGRIGELFF TGCAGCGTTGAGGGTGCAGGCCGTATAGGGGAGCTGTTTTTT
15 TRBJ2-7 TRBV7-9 NA TRBD2 CASSSGLAATYEQYF TGTGCCAGCAGTTCTGGACTAGCCGCGACCTACGAGCAGTACTTC
14 TRBJ1-6 TRBV10-3 NA NA CAISDSGDNSPLHF TGTGCCATCAGTGATTCAGGGGATAATTCACCCCTCCACTTT
13 TRBJ2-7 TRBV12-3/TRBV12-4 NA TRBD1 CASTRQGFYEQYF TGTGCCAGCACGAGACAGGGATTCTACGAGCAGTACTTC
14 TRBJ2-7 TRBV5-6 NA NA CASSYGDGSYEQYF TGTGCCAGCAGCTACGGTGACGGGTCCTACGAGCAGTACTTC
12 TRBJ2-7 TRBV2 NA NA CASSGDFYEQYF TGTGCCAGCAGCGGGGACTTTTACGAGCAGTACTTC
17 TRBJ2-7 TRBV19 NA TRBD2 CASSIVFSGSGSYEQYF TGTGCCAGTAGTATTGTCTTTAGCGGGAGCGGTTCCTACGAGCAGTACTTC
14 TRBJ1-5 TRBV6-2/TRBV6-3 NA TRBD1 CASSRDRERQPQHF TGTGCCAGCAGTCGGGACAGGGAGCGTCAGCCCCAGCATTTT
17 TRBJ2-3 TRBV5-1 NA TRBD2 CASSFTSGGTSTDTQYF TGCGCCAGCAGCTTCACTAGCGGGGGAACTAGCACAGATACGCAGTATTTT
16 TRBJ1-1 TRBV7-6 NA NA CASSWNIDAGSTEAFF TGTGCCAGCAGCTGGAACATCGACGCCGGGTCCACTGAAGCTTTCTTT
14 TRBJ2-7 TRBV13 NA TRBD2 CASSQRTSSYEQYF TGTGCCAGCAGCCAACGGACTAGCTCCTACGAGCAGTACTTC
14 TRBJ1-1 TRBV11-2 NA TRBD1 CASSLEGGWAEAFF TGTGCCAGCAGCTTAGAAGGGGGCTGGGCTGAAGCTTTCTTT
12 TRBJ1-1 TRBV5-6 few NA CASSLINTEAFF TGTGCCAGCAGCTTGATAAACACTGAAGCTTTCTTT
16 TRBJ2-7 TRBV25-1 NA TRBD2 CASDRGIAGGPVEQYF TGTGCCAGCGACCGGGGGATCGCGGGAGGGCCGGTCGAGCAGTACTTC